The present entry profiles one TCR beta chain with its context. Germline V CDR1 and CDR2: LGHNA, YSLEER. V was cut by 1 base and J by 5 bases, with 8 bases left in between. The CDR3 loop spans 13 amino acids. The data were produced by immunoSEQ multiplex PCR, yet TCRdb's version contains in-frame clones alone and is incomplete. The table includes about 300,000 clones, roughly 88% detected once. The data are from a study of blood T cell repertoires in COVID-19. Those who participated ranged in age from roughly 18 to 90 years and resided in about two dozen US areas. Sequenced material: PBMCs or T cells enriched from blood (not recorded which). The sequence came from a man aged 25-45 years who had recovered from COVID-19. This rearrangement joins TRBV4-3 to TRBJ2-5; no definite D call. CDR3 in amino acids: CASSQGTQETQYF. CDR3 nucleotide sequence: TGCGCCAGCAGCCAAGGCACCCAGGAGACCCAGTACTTC.